Listed below are T cell receptor beta chains from one sample, sequenced in a study of shared clonotypes between healthy human individuals. TCRdb keeps only in-frame clones here, not all; method: immunoSEQ multiplex PCR. The table includes about 680,000 clones, around 92% detected once. Sequencing was carried out using naive CD8+ T cells sorted from blood. The source is a man aged 25-45 years in good health. Both conserved end residues are part of each CDR3. Each record gives: D gene, V gene, J gene, CDR3 length, CDR3 protein. A D gene is named only where the DNA matches it firmly.

TRBD2	TRBV4-2	TRBJ2-7	16	CASSQEGTSGSYEQYF
.	TRBV6-5	TRBJ1-5	13	CASSYSSNQPQHF
TRBD1	TRBV19	TRBJ2-1	14	CASRPKTGALEQFF
.	TRBV4-1	TRBJ2-2	17	CASSQDLAEVNTGELFF
.	TRBV28	TRBJ2-3	16	CASSLVAGNIPDTQYF
TRBD2	TRBV7-2	TRBJ2-7	18	CASSFPGTSGMSSYEQYF
.	TRBV28	TRBJ2-6	15	CASTLWGSGANVLTF
TRBD2	TRBV27	TRBJ2-1	13	CASSFGGSNEQFF
.	TRBV27	TRBJ1-1	14	CASSLGGKATEAFF
.	TRBV7-9	TRBJ2-5	15	CASRSFVLPLETQYF
TRBD2	TRBV10-2	TRBJ2-1	20	CAILRPGLAGLGLSYNEQFF
.	TRBV7-9	TRBJ1-2	12	CAGQRINYGYTF
.	TRBV27	TRBJ2-7	12	CASSSGAYEQYF
.	TRBV28	TRBJ1-5	11	CASSFNQPQHF
.	TRBV28	TRBJ1-3	15	CASSLRIASGNTIYF
TRBD1	TRBV7-9	TRBJ2-1	16	CASSSGGDRAYNEQFF
.	TRBV7-9	TRBJ2-7	12	CASSRAAYEQYF
.	TRBV19	TRBJ1-1	12	CASSLGITEAFF
.	TRBV6-5	TRBJ1-2	14	CASGPVGGYYGYTF
TRBD2	TRBV29-1	TRBJ2-7	15	CSVELGTSGKFEQYF
TRBD1	TRBV5-1	TRBJ2-7	14	CASSLGDSNYEQYF
TRBD2	TRBV5-4	TRBJ2-7	15	CASSPIAGGTYEQYF
TRBD1	TRBV4-3	TRBJ2-1	15	CASSLHRGQYNEQFF
.	TRBV19	.	12	CASSAGGYEQYF
.	TRBV27	TRBJ2-7	13	CASSLGSYYEQYF
TRBD1	TRBV27	TRBJ1-3	18	CASSLRGGQAISGNTIYF
TRBD1	TRBV9	TRBJ1-4	15	CASSVQGDGNEKLFF
.	TRBV6-6	TRBJ1-1	12	CASSYQDTEAFF
.	TRBV7-9	TRBJ2-5	13	CASSFPQRRSEYF
TRBD2	TRBV27	TRBJ2-1	15	CASSPGLAGVDEQFF
.	TRBV7-9	TRBJ2-1	14	CASSLLSSYNEQFF
.	TRBV7-9	TRBJ2-7	12	CASGPGPYEQYF
.	TRBV7-2	TRBJ2-7	15	CASKPTRSPAYEQYF
TRBD2	TRBV6-1	TRBJ2-5	20	CASSEELSWTSGSGMETQYF
.	TRBV6-6	TRBJ1-1	12	CASSLAGSEAFF
.	TRBV7-6	TRBJ2-5	18	CASSSFGLGGSQGETQYF
.	TRBV11-2	TRBJ2-3	14	CASSPVARTDTQYF